This record covers a single TCR beta chain. CDR1 LGHNA and CDR2 YNFKEQ come from the germline V gene. This CDR3 region has 13 residues. Trimming stripped 1 base from V and 14 bases from J, with 17 bases between. This sample was included in a study of blood T cell repertoires in COVID-19. Only in-frame clones appear in the TCRdb table, and some are missing; sequencing was by immunoSEQ multiplex PCR. The table includes about 230,000 clones, roughly four fifths detected once. The receptor was isolated from a woman aged 45 to 65 with acute or convalescent COVID-19. The source material was peripheral blood. The chain uses TRBV4-2 and TRBJ1-2; tentative D call: TRBD1 (6 bases). The CDR3: CASSQVRGRGATF. As DNA, the CDR3 is TGTGCCAGCAGCCAAGTTAGGGGCAGGGGCGCTACCTTC.